This TCR beta chain was obtained from a study of blood T cells in healthy people across ages. Points from the study as a whole: With naive T cell percentage, TCR beta diversity showed a strong correlation. Unsorted PBMCs blocked a conclusive comparison of naive and antigen-experienced cells.

Through a sample-barcoded 5' primer and a J-beta primer mix, a second PCR was run for about 7 to 12 cycles. TCRdb processed the 5' RACE reads anew with MiXCR; each CDR3 protein has one entry. The sample yields some 880,000 distinct CDR3 sequences, approximately 35% seen once. With regard to this clonotype: Its antigen is unidentified.

This CDR3 has 15 residues. Per the germline V gene, CDR1 is SGHKS and CDR2 is YYEKEE (reference sequence). The sequenced material came from blood. This receptor was identified in a young man in good health. The chain employs TRBV5-5 and TRBJ2-1, with TRBD2 as a possible D gene (6 bases). The J call may be wrong; the DNA end is better matched by TRBJ2-7. For the CDR3, the DNA is TGTGCCAGCAGCTTGGTGGGGGGAACCTACAATGAGCAGTACTTC. Translation: CASSLVGGTYNEQYF.